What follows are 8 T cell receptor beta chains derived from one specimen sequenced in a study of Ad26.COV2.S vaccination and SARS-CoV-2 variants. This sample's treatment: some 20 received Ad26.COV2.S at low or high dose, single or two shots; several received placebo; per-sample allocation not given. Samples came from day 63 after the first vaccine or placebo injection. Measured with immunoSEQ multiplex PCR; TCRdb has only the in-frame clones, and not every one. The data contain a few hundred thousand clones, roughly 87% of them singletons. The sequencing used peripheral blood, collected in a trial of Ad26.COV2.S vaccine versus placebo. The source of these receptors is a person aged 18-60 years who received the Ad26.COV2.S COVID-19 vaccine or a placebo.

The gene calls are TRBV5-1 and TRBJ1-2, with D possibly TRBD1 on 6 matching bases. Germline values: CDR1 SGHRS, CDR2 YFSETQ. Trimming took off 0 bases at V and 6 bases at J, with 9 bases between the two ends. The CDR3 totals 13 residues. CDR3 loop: CASSLAGANGYTF. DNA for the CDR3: TGCGCCAGCAGCTTGGCAGGGGCCAATGGCTACACCTTC.

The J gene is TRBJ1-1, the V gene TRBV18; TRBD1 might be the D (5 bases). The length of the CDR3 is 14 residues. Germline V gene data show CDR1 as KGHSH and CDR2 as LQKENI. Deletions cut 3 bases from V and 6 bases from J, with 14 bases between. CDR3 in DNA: TGTGCCAGCTCACCGCGACAGAGCCCGCCTGAAGCTTTCTTT. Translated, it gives CASSPRQSPPEAFF.

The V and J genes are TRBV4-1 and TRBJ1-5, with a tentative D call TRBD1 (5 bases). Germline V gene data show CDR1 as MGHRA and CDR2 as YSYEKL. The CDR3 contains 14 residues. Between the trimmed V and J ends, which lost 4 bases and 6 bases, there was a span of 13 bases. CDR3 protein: CASSREGNPQPQHF. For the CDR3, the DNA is TGCGCCAGCAGCCGCGAGGGGAATCCTCAGCCCCAGCATTTT.

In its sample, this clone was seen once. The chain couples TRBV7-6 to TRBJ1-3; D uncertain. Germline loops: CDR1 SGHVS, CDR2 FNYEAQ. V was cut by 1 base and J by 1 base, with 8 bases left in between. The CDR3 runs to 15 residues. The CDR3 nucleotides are TGTGCCAGCAGCTTAGGTGGAGCTTCTGGAAACACCATATATTTT. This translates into CASSLGGASGNTIYF.

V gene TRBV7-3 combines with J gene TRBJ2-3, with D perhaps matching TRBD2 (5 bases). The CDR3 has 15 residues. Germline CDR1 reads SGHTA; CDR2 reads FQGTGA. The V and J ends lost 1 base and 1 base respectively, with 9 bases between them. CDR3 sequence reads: CASSLSGSRTDTQYF. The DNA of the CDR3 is TGTGCCAGCAGCTTAAGTGGGAGCCGCACAGATACGCAGTATTTT.

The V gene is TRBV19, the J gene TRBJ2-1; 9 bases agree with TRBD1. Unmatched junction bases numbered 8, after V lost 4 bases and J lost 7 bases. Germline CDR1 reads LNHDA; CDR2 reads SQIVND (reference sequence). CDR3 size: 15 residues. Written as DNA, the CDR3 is TGTGCCAGTAGTACTCCCGGGACAGGGTTGAATGAGCAGTTCTTC. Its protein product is CASSTPGTGLNEQFF.

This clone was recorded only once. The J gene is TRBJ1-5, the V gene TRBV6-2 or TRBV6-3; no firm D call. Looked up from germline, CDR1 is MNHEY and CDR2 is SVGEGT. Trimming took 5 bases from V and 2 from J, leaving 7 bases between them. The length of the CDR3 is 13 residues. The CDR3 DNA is TGTGCCAGCAGTGATACCGGCAATCAGCCCCAGCATTTT. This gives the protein CASSDTGNQPQHF.

CDR3 DNA sequence: TGTGCCAGCAGCCAAGGGCGGCCAGGGAAATCACCCCTCCACTTT. Protein product: CASSQGRPGKSPLHF. The chain recombines TRBV3-1 (or the pseudogene TRBV3-2) with TRBJ1-6; a weak D match, TRBD1 (5 bases). V lost 1 base to trimming and J lost 10 bases, with 14 bases between them. Germline V CDR1 and CDR2: LGHDT, YNNKEL (reference sequence). The CDR3 extends over 15 amino acids.